A single T cell receptor (beta chain) is shown here with its context. Its antigen remains unidentified. Overlapping HIV-1 Gag 15-mer peptides at 0.95 to 1 ug per peptide per mL were used. CD4+ T cells upregulating both CD40 ligand and CD69 were sorted as responding cells. Adults with HIV-1 started suppressive ART while chronically infected. Stimulated PBMCs had first been depleted of CD8+ T cells. The sample belongs to a study of persistence of HIV-infected CD4 T cells. As for the study in general: Median time on suppressive ART was about eight years.

This was the immunoSEQ version 4 assay in survey mode. Only in-frame clones appear in the TCRdb table, and some are missing; sequencing was by immunoSEQ multiplex PCR. Of fewer than 35,000 clones listed, roughly 70% are singletons. This CDR3 spans 16 amino acids. V shed 5 bases and J 1 base; nucleotides not matched to a gene: 8. The germline gives CDR1 WSHSY, CDR2 SAAADI. Source: CD4+ T cells sorted from PBMCs after roughly 18-hour stimulation, taken from a patient who received antiretroviral therapy. The chain links TRBV10-2 to TRBJ2-3, with 8 bases aligning to TRBD1. This receptor was identified in an adult man with HIV who was CMV-seropositive. CDR3: CASSPLPGQGTDTQYF. CDR3 nucleotide sequence: TGCGCCAGCAGTCCTTTACCGGGACAGGGCACAGATACGCAGTATTTT.